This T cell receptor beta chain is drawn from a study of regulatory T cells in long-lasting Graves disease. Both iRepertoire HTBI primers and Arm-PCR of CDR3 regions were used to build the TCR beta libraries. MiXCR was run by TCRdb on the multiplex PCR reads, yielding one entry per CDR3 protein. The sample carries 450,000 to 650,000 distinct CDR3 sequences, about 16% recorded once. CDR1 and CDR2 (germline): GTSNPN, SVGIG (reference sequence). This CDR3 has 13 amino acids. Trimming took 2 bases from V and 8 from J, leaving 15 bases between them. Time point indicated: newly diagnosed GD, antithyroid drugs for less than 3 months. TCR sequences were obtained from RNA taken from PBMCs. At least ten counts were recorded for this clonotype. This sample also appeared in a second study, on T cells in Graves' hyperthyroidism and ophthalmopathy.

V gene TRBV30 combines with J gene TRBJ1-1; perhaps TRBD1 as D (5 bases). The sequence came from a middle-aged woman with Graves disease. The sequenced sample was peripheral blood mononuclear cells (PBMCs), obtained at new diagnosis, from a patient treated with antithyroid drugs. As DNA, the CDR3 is TGTGCCTGGAGTCGGGGACGAGGAACAGAAGCTTTCTTT. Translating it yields CAWSRGRGTEAFF.